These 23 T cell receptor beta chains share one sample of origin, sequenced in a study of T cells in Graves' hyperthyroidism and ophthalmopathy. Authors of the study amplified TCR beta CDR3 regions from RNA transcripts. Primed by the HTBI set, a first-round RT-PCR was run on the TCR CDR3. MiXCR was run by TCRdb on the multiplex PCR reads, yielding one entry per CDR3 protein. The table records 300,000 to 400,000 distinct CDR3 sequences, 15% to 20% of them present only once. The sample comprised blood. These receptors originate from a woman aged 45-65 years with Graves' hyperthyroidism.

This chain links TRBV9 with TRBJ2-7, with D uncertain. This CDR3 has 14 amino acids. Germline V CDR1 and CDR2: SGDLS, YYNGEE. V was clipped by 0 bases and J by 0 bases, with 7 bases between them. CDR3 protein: CASSVGPISYEQYF. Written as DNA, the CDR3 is TGTGCCAGCAGCGTAGGACCCATCTCCTACGAGCAGTACTTC. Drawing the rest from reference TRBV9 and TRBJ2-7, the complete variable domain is DSGVTQTPKHLITATGQRVTLRCSPRSGDLSVYWYQQSLDQGLQFLIQYYNGEERAKGNILERFSAQQFPDLHSELNLSSLELGDSALYFCASSVGPISYEQYFGPGTRLTVT.

For the CDR3, the DNA is TGTGCCAGCATTTCAAGTGTGGGGGGCCGCACTGAAGCTTTCTTT. Amino acids: CASISSVGGRTEAFF. The rearrangement links TRBV4-2 to TRBJ1-1, with D perhaps TRBD1 (6 bases). The CDR3 is 15 residues long. V was shortened by 7 bases and J by 4 bases, with 19 bases between the two germline ends. Germline V CDR1 and CDR2: LGHNA, YNFKEQ.

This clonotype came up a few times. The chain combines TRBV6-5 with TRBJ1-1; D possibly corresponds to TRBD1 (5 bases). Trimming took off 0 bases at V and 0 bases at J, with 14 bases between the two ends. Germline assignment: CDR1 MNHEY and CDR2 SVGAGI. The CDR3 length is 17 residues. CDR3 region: CASSYSIGEDMNTEAFF. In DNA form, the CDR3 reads TGTGCCAGCAGTTACTCGATTGGAGAGGACATGAACACTGAAGCTTTCTTT.

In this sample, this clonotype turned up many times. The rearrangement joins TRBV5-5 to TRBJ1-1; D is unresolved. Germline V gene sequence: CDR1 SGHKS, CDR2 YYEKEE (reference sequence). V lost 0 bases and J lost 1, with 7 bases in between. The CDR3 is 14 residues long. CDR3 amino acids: CASSLERRNTEAFF. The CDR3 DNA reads TGTGCCAGCAGCTTGGAGAGGAGGAACACTGAAGCTTTCTTT.

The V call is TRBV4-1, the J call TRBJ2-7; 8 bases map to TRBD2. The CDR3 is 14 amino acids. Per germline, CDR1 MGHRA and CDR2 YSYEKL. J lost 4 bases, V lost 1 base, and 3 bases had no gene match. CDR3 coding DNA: TGCGCCAGCAGCCAAGCGCGGGGGGTGTACGAGCAGTACGTC. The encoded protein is CASSQARGVYEQYV.

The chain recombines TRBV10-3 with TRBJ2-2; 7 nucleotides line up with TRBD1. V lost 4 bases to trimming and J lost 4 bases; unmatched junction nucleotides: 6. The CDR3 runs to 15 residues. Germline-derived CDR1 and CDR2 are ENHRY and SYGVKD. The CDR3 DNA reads TGTGCCATCAGTGTAGAGGGGGCGAGCACCGGGGAGCTGTTTTTT. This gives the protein CAISVEGASTGELFF.

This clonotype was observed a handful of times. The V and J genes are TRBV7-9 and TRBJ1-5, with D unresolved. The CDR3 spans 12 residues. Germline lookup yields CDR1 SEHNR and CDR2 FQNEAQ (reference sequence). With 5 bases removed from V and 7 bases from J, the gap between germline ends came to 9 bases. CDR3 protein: CASSRMDQPQHF. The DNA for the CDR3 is TGTGCCAGCAGCCGGATGGACCAGCCCCAGCATTTT.

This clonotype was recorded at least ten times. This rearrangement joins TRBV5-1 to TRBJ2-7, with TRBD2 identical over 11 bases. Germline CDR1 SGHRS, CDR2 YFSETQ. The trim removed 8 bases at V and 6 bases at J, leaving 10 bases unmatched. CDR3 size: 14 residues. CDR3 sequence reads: CASADSGGAFEQYV. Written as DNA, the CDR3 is TGCGCCAGTGCGGATAGCGGGGGGGCCTTCGAGCAGTACGTC.

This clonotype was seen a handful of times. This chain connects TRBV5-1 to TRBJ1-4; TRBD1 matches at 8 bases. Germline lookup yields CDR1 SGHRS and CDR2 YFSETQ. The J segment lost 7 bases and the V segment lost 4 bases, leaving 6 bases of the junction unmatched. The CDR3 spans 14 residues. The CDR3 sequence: CASSPTGGREKLFF. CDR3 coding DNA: TGCGCCAGCAGCCCAACAGGGGGTCGTGAAAAACTGTTTTTT.

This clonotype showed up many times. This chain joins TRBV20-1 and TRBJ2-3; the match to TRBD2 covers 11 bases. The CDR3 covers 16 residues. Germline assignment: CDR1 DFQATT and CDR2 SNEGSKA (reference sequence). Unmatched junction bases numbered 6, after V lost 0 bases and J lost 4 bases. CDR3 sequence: CSARDLSGGAPDTQYF. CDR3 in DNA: TGCAGTGCTAGAGATCTTAGCGGGGGGGCGCCAGATACGCAGTATTTT.

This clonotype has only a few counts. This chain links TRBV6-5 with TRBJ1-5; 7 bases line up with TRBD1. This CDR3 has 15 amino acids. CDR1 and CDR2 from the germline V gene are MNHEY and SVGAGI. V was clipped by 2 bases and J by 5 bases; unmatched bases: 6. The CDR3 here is CASSYRTGSDQPQHF. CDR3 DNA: TGTGCCAGCAGTTACCGGACAGGTTCGGATCAGCCCCAGCATTTT.

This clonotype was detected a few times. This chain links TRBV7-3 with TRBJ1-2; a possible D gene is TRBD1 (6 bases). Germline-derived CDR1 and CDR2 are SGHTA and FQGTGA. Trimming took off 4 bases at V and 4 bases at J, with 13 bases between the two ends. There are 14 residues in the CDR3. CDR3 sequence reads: CASSSGPGAYGYTF. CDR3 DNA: TGTGCCAGCAGCTCAGGTCCGGGGGCCTATGGCTACACCTTC.

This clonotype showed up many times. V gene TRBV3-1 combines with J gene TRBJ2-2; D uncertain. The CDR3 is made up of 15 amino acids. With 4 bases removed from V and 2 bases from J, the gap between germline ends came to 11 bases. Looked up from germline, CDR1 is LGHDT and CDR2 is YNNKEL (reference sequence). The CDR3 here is CASSPPGPNTGELFF. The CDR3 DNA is TGTGCCAGCAGCCCTCCCGGACCAAACACCGGGGAGCTGTTTTTT.

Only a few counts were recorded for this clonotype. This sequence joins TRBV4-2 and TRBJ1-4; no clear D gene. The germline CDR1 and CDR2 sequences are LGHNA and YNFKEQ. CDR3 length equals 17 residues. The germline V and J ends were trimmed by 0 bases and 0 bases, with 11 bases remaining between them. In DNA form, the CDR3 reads TGTGCCAGCAGCCAAGATCCCCACGGTTCAACTAATGAAAAACTGTTTTTT. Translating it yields CASSQDPHGSTNEKLFF.

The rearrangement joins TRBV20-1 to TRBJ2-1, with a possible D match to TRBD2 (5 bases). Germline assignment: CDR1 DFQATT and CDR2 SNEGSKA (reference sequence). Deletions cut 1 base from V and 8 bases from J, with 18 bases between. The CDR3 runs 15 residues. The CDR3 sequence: CSARAPGLLSDEQFF. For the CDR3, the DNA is TGCAGTGCTAGAGCCCCGGGATTATTGTCTGATGAGCAGTTCTTC.

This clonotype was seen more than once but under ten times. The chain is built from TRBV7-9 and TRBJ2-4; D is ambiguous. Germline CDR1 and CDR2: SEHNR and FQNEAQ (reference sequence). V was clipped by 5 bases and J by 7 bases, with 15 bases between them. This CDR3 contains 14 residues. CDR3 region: CASSLRVFPNIQYF. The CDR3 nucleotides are TGTGCCAGCAGCCTCAGAGTATTCCCTAACATTCAGTACTTC.

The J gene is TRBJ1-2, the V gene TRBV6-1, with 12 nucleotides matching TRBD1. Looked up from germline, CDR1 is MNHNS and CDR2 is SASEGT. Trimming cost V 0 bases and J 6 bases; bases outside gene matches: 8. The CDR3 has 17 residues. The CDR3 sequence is CASSEAPGQGAFNGYTF. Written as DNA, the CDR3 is TGTGCCAGCAGTGAAGCGCCGGGACAGGGGGCGTTTAATGGCTACACCTTC.

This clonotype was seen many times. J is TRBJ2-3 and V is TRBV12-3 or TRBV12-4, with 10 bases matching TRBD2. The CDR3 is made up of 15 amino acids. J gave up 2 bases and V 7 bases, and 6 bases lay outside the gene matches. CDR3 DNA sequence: TGTGCCAGCACCCAGAGCGGGGGGGCCACAGATACGCAGTATTTT. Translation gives CASTQSGGATDTQYF.

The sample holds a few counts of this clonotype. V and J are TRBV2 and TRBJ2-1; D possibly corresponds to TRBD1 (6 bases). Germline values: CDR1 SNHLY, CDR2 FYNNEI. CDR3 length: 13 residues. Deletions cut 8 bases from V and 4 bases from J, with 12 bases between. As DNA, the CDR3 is TGTGCCAGCCTCAGGGGTGCGTACAATGAGCAGTTCTTC. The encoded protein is CASLRGAYNEQFF.

This chain's CDR3 is CASSLEAGGSETQYF. CDR3 DNA: TGCGCCAGCAGCTTGGAGGCGGGAGGCTCAGAGACCCAGTACTTC. The gene calls are TRBV5-1 and TRBJ2-5; TRBD2 matches 8 bases. Germline V gene data show CDR1 as SGHRS and CDR2 as YFSETQ. This CDR3 comprises 15 residues. The V segment lost 0 bases and the J segment 4 bases; nucleotides outside the gene matches: 5.

The CDR3, as DNA: TGTGCCAGCAGTTACGGGGTCACTGAGACCCAGTACTTC. Amino acid sequence: CASSYGVTETQYF. This chain connects TRBV6-5 to TRBJ2-5, with D unclear. V shed 2 bases and J shed 5 bases, with 9 bases lying between them. Germline loops: CDR1 MNHEY, CDR2 SVGAGI. The CDR3 contains 13 residues.

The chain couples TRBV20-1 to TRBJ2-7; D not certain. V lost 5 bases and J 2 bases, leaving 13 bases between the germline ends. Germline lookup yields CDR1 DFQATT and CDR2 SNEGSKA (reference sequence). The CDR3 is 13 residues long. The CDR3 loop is CSAHKDYAYEQYF. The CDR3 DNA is TGCAGTGCTCATAAGGATTACGCCTACGAGCAGTACTTC.

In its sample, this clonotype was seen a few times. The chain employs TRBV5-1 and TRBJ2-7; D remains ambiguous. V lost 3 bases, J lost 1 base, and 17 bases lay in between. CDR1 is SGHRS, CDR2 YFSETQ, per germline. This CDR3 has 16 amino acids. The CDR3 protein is CASSSKSASRSYEQYV. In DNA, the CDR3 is TGCGCCAGCAGCTCCAAATCGGCGTCGAGATCCTACGAGCAGTACGTC.